One and the same sample provided the 4 T cell receptor beta chains below, sequenced in a study of CD8+ T cells in alopecia areata. RNA extraction and reverse transcription yielded cDNA as sequencing template. Only in-frame clones appear in the TCRdb table, and some are missing; sequencing was by immunoSEQ multiplex PCR. The sample lists about 180,000 clones; around 64% were seen once. Material: CD8+ T cells sorted from blood, obtained at week 0. The source of these receptors is a human donor with alopecia areata.

The genes are TRBV7-9 and TRBJ2-5, with no clear D. Trimming shortened V by 1 base and J by 2 bases, and 8 bases separated the two germline ends. Germline V lookup: CDR1 SEHNR, CDR2 FQNEAQ (reference sequence). The CDR3 spans 14 residues. This CDR3 is CASSLGFQQETQYF. CDR3 nucleotides: TGTGCCAGCAGCTTAGGGTTCCAGCAAGAGACCCAGTACTTC.

The chain combines TRBV29-1 with TRBJ2-2; D perhaps matches TRBD1 (6 bases). V gave up 7 bases and J gave up 4 bases, with 10 bases separating them. The V gene's germline CDR1 is SQVTM and CDR2 ANQGSEA. This CDR3 spans 12 amino acids. As DNA, the CDR3 is TGCAGCGCGAAGGACAGCACCGGGGAGCTGTTTTTT. Its protein is CSAKDSTGELFF.

The chain uses TRBV7-8 and TRBJ2-7; 12 nucleotides match TRBD1. V trimming: 2 bases; J trimming: 2 bases; junction bases outside the gene matches: 10. This CDR3 comprises 18 residues. CDR1 and CDR2 (germline): SGHVS, FQNEAQ. CDR3 region: CASSLRDRGRGGAYEQYF. The DNA of the CDR3 is TGTGCCAGCAGCTTACGGGACAGGGGGCGCGGAGGGGCCTACGAGCAGTACTTC. Combining the CDR3 with reference TRBV7-8 and TRBJ2-7 gives the whole variable domain GAGVSQSPRYKVAKRGQDVALRCDPISGHVSLFWYQQALGQGPEFLTYFQNEAQLDKSGLPSDRFFAERPEGSVSTLKIQRTQQEDSAVYLCASSLRDRGRGGAYEQYFGPGTRLTVT.

The chain has TRBV10-3 and TRBJ2-3; a possible D gene is TRBD1 (6 bases). The CDR3 runs to 13 residues. V lost 9 bases and J lost 2, with 12 bases in between. Germline CDR1 reads ENHRY; CDR2 reads SYGVKD. Here the CDR3 DNA reads TGTGCCATGCATACAGGGCCCACAGATACGCAGTATTTT. Translation: CAMHTGPTDTQYF.